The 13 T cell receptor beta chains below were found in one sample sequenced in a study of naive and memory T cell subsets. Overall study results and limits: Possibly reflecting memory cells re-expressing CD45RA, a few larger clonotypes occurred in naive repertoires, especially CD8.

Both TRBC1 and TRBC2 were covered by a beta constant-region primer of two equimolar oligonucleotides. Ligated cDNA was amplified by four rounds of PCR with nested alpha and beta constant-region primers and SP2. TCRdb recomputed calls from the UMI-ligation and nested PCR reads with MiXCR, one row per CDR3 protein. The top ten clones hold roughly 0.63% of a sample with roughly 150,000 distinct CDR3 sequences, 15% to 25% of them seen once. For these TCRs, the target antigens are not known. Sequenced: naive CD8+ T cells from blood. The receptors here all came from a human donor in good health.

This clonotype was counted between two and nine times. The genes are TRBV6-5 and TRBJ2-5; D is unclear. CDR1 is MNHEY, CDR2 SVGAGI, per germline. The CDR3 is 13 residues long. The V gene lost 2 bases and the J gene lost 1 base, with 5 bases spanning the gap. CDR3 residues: CASSYGVQETQYF. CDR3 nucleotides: TGTGCCAGCAGTTACGGGGTCCAAGAGACCCAGTACTTC.

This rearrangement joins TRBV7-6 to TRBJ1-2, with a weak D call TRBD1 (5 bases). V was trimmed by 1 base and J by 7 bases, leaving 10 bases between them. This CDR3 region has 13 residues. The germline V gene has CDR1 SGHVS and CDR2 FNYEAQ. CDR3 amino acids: CASSLEGTGGYTF. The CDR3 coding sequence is TGTGCCAGCAGCTTAGAAGGGACCGGTGGCTACACCTTC.

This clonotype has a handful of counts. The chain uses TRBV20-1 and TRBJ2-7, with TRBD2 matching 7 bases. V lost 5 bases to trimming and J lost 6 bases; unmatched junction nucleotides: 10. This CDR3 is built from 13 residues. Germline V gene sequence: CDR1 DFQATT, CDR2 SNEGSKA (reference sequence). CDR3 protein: CSAPLTSFSEQYF. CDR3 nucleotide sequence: TGCAGTGCTCCTCTGACTAGCTTCAGCGAGCAGTACTTC.

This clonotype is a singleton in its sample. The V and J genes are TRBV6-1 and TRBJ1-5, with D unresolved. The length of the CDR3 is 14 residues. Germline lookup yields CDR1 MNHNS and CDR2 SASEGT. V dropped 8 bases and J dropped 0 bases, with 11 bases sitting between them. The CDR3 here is CASDWVSSNQPQHF. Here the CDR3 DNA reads TGTGCCAGCGATTGGGTTAGTAGCAATCAGCCCCAGCATTTT.

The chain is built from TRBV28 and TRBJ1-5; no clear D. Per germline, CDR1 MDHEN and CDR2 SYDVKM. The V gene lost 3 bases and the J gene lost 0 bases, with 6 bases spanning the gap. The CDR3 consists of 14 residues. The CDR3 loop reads CASSLLRSNQPQHF. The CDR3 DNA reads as TGTGCCAGCAGTTTGTTGCGTAGCAATCAGCCCCAGCATTTT.

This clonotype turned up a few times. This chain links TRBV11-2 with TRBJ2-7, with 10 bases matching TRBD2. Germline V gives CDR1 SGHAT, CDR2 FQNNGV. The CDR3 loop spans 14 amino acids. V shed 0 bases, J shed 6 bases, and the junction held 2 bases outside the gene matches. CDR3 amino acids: CASSLDSGRFEQYF. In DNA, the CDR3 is TGTGCCAGCAGCTTAGATAGCGGGAGGTTCGAGCAGTACTTC.

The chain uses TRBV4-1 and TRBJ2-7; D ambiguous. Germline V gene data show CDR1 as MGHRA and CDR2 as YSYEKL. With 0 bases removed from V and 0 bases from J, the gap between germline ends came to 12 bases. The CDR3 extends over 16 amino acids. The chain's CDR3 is CASSQESPGSSYEQYF. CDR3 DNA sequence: TGCGCCAGCAGCCAAGAGTCCCCAGGAAGCTCCTACGAGCAGTACTTC.

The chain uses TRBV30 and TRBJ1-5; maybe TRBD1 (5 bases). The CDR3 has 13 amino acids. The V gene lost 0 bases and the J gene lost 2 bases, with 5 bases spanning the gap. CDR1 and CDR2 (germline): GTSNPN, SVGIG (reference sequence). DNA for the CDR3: TGTGCCTGGAGTGTACAGGGCAATCAGCCCCAGCATTTT. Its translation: CAWSVQGNQPQHF.

The CDR3 region is CSARVKGLRTEAFF. CDR3 in DNA: TGCAGTGCTAGAGTCAAGGGGTTGAGGACTGAAGCTTTCTTT. The chain recombines TRBV20-1 with TRBJ1-1; TRBD1 might be the D (5 bases). Germline CDR1 is DFQATT and CDR2 is SNEGSKA (reference sequence). The CDR3 sequence is 14 residues long. Trimming stripped 1 base from V and 5 bases from J, with 14 bases between.

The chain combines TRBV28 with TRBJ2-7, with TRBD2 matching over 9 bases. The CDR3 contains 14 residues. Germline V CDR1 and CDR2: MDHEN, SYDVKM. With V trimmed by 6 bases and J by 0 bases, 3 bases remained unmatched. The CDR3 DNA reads TGTGCCAGCAGCACTAGCGGGCTCTCCTACGAGCAGTACTTC. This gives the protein CASSTSGLSYEQYF.

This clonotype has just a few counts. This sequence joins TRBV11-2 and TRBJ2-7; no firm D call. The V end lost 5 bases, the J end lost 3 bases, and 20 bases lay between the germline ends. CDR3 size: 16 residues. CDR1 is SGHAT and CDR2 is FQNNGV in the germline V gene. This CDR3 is CASSLSPSRPGYEQYF. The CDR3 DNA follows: TGTGCCAGCAGCCTCAGCCCCTCACGACCCGGCTACGAGCAGTACTTC.

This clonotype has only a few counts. This CDR3 is CASSYSGREQYF. Here the CDR3 DNA reads TGTGCCAGCAGTTACTCCGGCCGTGAGCAGTACTTC. The gene calls are TRBV6-5 and TRBJ2-7; no definite D call. This CDR3 spans 12 amino acids. Trimming removed 0 bases at V and 7 bases at J, with 7 bases between. Germline CDR1 is MNHEY and CDR2 is SVGAGI.

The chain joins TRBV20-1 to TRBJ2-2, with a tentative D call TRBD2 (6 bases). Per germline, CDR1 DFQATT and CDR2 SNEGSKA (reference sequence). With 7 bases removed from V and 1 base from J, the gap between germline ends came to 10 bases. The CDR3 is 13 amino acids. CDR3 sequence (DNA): TGCAGTGGTGGGCGGGGGAACACCGGGGAGCTGTTTTTT. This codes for CSGGRGNTGELFF.